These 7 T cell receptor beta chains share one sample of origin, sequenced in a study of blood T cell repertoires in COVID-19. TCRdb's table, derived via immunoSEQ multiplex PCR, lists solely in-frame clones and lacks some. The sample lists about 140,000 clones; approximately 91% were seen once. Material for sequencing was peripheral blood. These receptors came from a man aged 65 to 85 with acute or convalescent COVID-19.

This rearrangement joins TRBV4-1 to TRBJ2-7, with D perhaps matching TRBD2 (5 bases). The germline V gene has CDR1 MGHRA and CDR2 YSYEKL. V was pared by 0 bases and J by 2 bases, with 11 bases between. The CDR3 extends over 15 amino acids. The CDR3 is CASSQDAGDAYEQYF. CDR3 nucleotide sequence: TGCGCCAGCAGCCAAGATGCCGGGGATGCCTACGAGCAGTACTTC.

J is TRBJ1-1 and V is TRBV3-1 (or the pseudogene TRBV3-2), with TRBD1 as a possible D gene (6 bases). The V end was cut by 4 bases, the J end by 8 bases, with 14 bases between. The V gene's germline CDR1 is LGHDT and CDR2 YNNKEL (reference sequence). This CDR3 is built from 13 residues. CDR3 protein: CASSLQSGTEAFF. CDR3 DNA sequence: TGTGCCAGCAGCCTCCAATCTGGGACAGAAGCTTTCTTT.

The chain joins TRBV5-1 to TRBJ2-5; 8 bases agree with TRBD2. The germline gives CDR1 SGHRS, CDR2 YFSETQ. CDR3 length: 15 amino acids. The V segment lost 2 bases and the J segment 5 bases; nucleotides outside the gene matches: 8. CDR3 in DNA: TGCGCCAGCAGCTTTCATAGCGGGGAAGGGGAGACCCAGTACTTC. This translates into CASSFHSGEGETQYF. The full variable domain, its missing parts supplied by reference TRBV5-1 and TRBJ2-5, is KAGVTQTPRYLIKTRGQQVTLSCSPISGHRSVSWYQQTPGQGLQFLFEYFSETQRNKGNFPGRFSGRQFSNSRSEMNVSTLELGDSALYLCASSFHSGEGETQYFGPGTRLLVL.

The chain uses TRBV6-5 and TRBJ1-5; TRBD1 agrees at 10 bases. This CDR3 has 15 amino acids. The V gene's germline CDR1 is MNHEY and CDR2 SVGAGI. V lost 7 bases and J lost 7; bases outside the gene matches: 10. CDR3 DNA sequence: TGTGCCAGCAAGCTTGGACAGGGGGGAGGGCAGCCCCAGCATTTT. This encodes CASKLGQGGGQPQHF.

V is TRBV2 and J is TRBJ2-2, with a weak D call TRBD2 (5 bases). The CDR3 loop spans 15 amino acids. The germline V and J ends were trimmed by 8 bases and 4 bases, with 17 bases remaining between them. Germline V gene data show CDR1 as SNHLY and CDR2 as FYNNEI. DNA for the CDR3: TGTGCCAGCTCGGGGAGTCCGGGAATCACCGGGGAGCTGTTTTTT. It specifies CASSGSPGITGELFF.

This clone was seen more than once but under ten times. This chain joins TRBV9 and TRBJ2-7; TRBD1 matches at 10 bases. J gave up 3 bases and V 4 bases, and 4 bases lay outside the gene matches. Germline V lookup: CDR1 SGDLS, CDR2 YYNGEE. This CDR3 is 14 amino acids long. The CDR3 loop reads CASSSRDRGYEQYF. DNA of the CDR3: TGTGCCAGCAGCTCCCGGGACAGGGGCTACGAGCAGTACTTC.

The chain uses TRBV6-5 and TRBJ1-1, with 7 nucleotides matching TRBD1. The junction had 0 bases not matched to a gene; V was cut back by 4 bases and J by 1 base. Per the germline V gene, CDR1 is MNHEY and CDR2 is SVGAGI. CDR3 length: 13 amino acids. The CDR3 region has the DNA TGTGCCAGCAGTTGGGACAGGAACACTGAAGCTTTCTTT. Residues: CASSWDRNTEAFF.